This T cell receptor beta chain was documented in a study of OX40 agonist ivuxolimab in advanced cancers. Study as a whole: Partial responses were achieved by three patients, one with hepatocellular carcinoma and two with cutaneous melanoma.

Trimming cost V 7 bases and J 1 base, with 15 bases left between them. Germline V gene data show CDR1 as ENHRY and CDR2 as SYGVKD. This CDR3 is built from 15 residues. Generated by immunoSEQ multiplex PCR, the TCRdb table keeps only in-frame clones and is missing some. The data hold about 28,000 clones, with roughly nine tenths observed a single time. Findings and limits, study-wide: Compared with others, partial responders at 0.1-3.0 mg/kg displayed clonal expansion among the lowest. Antigen targets of the expanded peripheral T cells went undetermined. Relative to CD4+ cells, CD8+ T cells on average had more expanded clones.

On this clone itself: What it binds is not known.

This sequence originates from an adult with an advanced solid tumor such as melanoma, head and neck, liver or kidney cancer. The chain uses TRBV10-3 and TRBJ2-3; D may be TRBD1 or TRBD2 (6 bases each). This material consisted of CD4+ or CD8+ T cells sorted from blood, taken in a trial of the OX40 agonist ivuxolimab. The CDR3 DNA follows: TGTGCCATCACCGGGGGCCTAGTGGGCACAGATACGCAGTATTTT. Protein product: CAITGGLVGTDTQYF.